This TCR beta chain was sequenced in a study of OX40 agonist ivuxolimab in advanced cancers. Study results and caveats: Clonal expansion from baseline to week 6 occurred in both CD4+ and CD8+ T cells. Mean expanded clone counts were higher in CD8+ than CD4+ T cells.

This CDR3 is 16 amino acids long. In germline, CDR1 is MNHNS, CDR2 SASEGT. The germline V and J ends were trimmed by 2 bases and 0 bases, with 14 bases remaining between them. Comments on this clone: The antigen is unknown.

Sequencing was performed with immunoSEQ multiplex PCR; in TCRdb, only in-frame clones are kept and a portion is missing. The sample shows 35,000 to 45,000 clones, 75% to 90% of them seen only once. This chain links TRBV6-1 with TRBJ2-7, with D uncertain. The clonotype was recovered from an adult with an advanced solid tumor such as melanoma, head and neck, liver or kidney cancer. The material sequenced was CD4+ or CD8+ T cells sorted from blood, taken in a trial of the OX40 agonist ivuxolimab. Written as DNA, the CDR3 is TGTGCCAGCAGTGAATATTTCGGGTCCAACTCCTACGAGCAGTACTTC. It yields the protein CASSEYFGSNSYEQYF.